These 20 T cell receptor beta chains came from one sample sequenced in a study of cytomegalovirus exposure and HLA in healthy donors. Amplification used 60 Vbeta primers and 13 Jbeta primers. Libraries were prepared by immunoSEQ multiplex PCR; TCRdb keeps only in-frame clonotypes and omits some of them. Here the sample spans approximately 160,000 clones, about 80% being singletons. Sequencing was carried out using PBMCs. The receptors shown here come from a man aged 30 to 39 in good health and CMV-seropositive.

The DNA of the CDR3 is TGCAGCGTCGCCGGCTTTCCGGTGGCTAGCGGGAGGCTTGGGTCCTACAATGAGCAGTTCTTC. Its translation: CSVAGFPVASGRLGSYNEQFF. This chain uses TRBV29-1 with TRBJ2-1; 11 bases are a match to TRBD2. V lost 6 bases to trimming and J lost 1 base; unmatched junction nucleotides: 23. Germline values: CDR1 SQVTM, CDR2 ANQGSEA. This CDR3 has 21 amino acids.

This chain's CDR3 is CASREKQGASSYEQYF. CDR3 sequence (DNA): TGTGCCAGCAGGGAAAAACAGGGGGCCAGCTCCTACGAGCAGTACTTC. The chain uses TRBV6-1 and TRBJ2-7; 9 bases match TRBD1. Looked up from germline, CDR1 is MNHNS and CDR2 is SASEGT. The trim removed 6 bases at V and 0 bases at J, leaving 9 bases unmatched. CDR3 size: 16 residues.

The chain links TRBV19 to TRBJ1-3; D perhaps matches TRBD1 (6 bases). The CDR3 covers 20 residues. Per germline, CDR1 LNHDA and CDR2 SQIVND (reference sequence). Trimming pared 5 bases from V and 0 bases from J, leaving 26 bases between. This CDR3 reads CASSPPGLRPGTHSGNTIYF. The CDR3 bases are TGTGCCAGTAGTCCCCCCGGGCTTCGGCCGGGGACACACTCTGGAAACACCATATATTTT.

This clone was observed once. J is TRBJ1-4 and V is TRBV7-2, with D perhaps matching TRBD1 (6 bases). Per germline, CDR1 SGHTA and CDR2 FQGNSA. The CDR3 loop spans 14 amino acids. V was trimmed by 8 bases and J by 8 bases, leaving 18 bases between them. The CDR3 loop is CASRHGGAREKLFF. DNA of the CDR3: TGTGCCAGCCGCCATGGGGGGGCTAGGGAAAAACTGTTTTTT.

This clone was picked up a small number of times. The chain combines TRBV6-1 with TRBJ2-7; 7 bases line up with TRBD2. There are 14 residues in the CDR3. In germline, CDR1 is MNHNS, CDR2 SASEGT. V shed 7 bases, J shed 3 bases, and the junction held 9 bases outside the gene matches. Here the CDR3 DNA reads TGTGCCAGCACCGAGGTGCTAGCGGTCTACGAGCAGTACTTC. Amino acids: CASTEVLAVYEQYF.

This chain uses TRBV4-1 with TRBJ2-2; possible D gene TRBD2, 7 bases. Germline V CDR1 and CDR2: MGHRA, YSYEKL. Trimming took off 4 bases at V and 6 bases at J, with 15 bases between the two ends. The CDR3 runs 15 residues. CDR3 bases: TGCGCCAGCAGCCCTGGGGGGGCTAGCGCCGGGGAGCTGTTTTTT. Encoded protein: CASSPGGASAGELFF.

The V gene is TRBV12-5, the J gene TRBJ2-1; TRBD2 is a possible D gene (6 bases). This CDR3 has 18 residues. V was pared by 4 bases and J by 0 bases, with 19 bases between. The germline gives CDR1 LGHNT, CDR2 FRNRAP. This chain's CDR3 is CASGSSDYSRSSYNEQFF. The CDR3 coding sequence is TGTGCTAGTGGTTCCTCGGACTATTCCAGAAGCTCCTACAATGAGCAGTTCTTC.

This chain joins TRBV28 and TRBJ2-4; D might be TRBD2 (5 bases). The germline CDR1 and CDR2 sequences are MDHEN and SYDVKM. The ends were cut back, 6 bases at V and 2 bases at J, with 8 bases in the middle. The CDR3 has 13 residues. CDR3 sequence reads: CASSGVTKNIQYF. The DNA of the CDR3 is TGTGCCAGCAGCGGGGTGACCAAAAACATTCAGTACTTC.

This clone is a singleton in its sample. The chain couples TRBV6-1 to TRBJ2-7, with D tentatively TRBD1 (5 bases). The CDR3 loop spans 15 amino acids. Trimming took off 6 bases at V and 0 bases at J, with 15 bases between the two ends. Germline CDR1 is MNHNS and CDR2 is SASEGT. As DNA, the CDR3 is TGTGCCAGCAGCCGATTAACAGGTTTCTCCTACGAGCAGTACTTC. Translation: CASSRLTGFSYEQYF.

The V call is TRBV28, the J call TRBJ1-2, with D possibly being TRBD1 (6 bases). Per germline, CDR1 MDHEN and CDR2 SYDVKM. The V and J ends lost 6 bases and 6 bases respectively, with 20 bases between them. The CDR3 sequence is 15 residues long. Written as DNA, the CDR3 is TGTGCCAGCAGCCCCTCCTTAGCGGGGGGCGATGGCTACACCTTC. Amino acid sequence: CASSPSLAGGDGYTF.

This chain connects TRBV5-1 to TRBJ1-3; 7 bases are a match to TRBD1. Trimming took 4 bases from V and 0 from J; bases not matched to a gene: 4. Germline V gene data show CDR1 as SGHRS and CDR2 as YFSETQ. This CDR3 contains 15 residues. The CDR3 nucleotides read TGCGCCAGCAGCCTCCGACAGGGCTCTGGAAACACCATATATTTT. It specifies CASSLRQGSGNTIYF.

The chain has TRBV4-1 and TRBJ2-3, with 10 bases that match TRBD2. The ends lost 0 bases at V and 5 bases at J; junction bases unmatched: 14. Germline values: CDR1 MGHRA, CDR2 YSYEKL. This CDR3 is built from 19 residues. The CDR3 bases are TGCGCCAGCAGCCAAGATCAAAGTGGGCTAGCGGGGGTCAAAGATACGCAGTATTTT. It translates to CASSQDQSGLAGVKDTQYF.

This chain joins TRBV9 and TRBJ2-3; 7 bases line up with TRBD1. This CDR3 is 14 amino acids long. The germline V gene has CDR1 SGDLS and CDR2 YYNGEE. With V trimmed by 2 bases and J by 6 bases, 6 bases remained unmatched. The CDR3 DNA follows: TGTGCCAGCAGCGTTGAGGGGGCCCGGGATACGCAGTATTTT. Translated, it gives CASSVEGARDTQYF.

The chain carries TRBV10-2 and TRBJ2-7, with D perhaps matching TRBD2 (6 bases). CDR1 is WSHSY and CDR2 is SAAADI in the germline V gene. The CDR3 runs 15 residues. V lost 2 bases, J lost 5 bases, and 16 bases lay in between. CDR3 sequence: CASSEITGVYHEQYF. The CDR3 DNA reads as TGCGCCAGCAGTGAGATTACGGGAGTCTACCACGAGCAGTACTTC.

The chain uses TRBV2 and TRBJ2-2; possible D gene TRBD2, 5 bases. The CDR3 covers 14 residues. V lost 6 bases to trimming and J lost 2 bases, with 10 bases between them. CDR1 and CDR2 from the germline V gene are SNHLY and FYNNEI. DNA for the CDR3: TGTGCCAGCAGAGCGGACGGAAACACCGGGGAGCTGTTTTTT. This codes for CASRADGNTGELFF. Supplemented by reference TRBV2 and TRBJ2-2, the full variable domain reads EPEVTQTPSHQVTQMGQEVILRCVPISNHLYFYWYRQILGQKVEFLVSFYNNEISEKSEIFDDQFSVERPDGSNFTLKIRSTKLEDSAMYFCASRADGNTGELFFGEGSRLTVL.

The chain joins TRBV7-8 to TRBJ1-5, with no clear D. In germline, CDR1 is SGHVS, CDR2 FQNEAQ. V gave up 3 bases and J gave up 0 bases, with 6 bases separating them. The CDR3 extends over 14 amino acids. The CDR3 coding sequence is TGTGCCAGCAGCTTGCGGATTAGCAATCAGCCCCAGCATTTT. This encodes CASSLRISNQPQHF.

This rearrangement joins TRBV9 to TRBJ2-1, with 7 bases fitting TRBD2. Losses at the gene ends were 4 bases for V and 3 bases for J; bases not matched to a gene: 10. Germline V gene lookup returns CDR1 SGDLS and CDR2 YYNGEE. The CDR3 consists of 16 residues. This CDR3 is CASSLGLPGGYNEQFF. The CDR3 DNA follows: TGTGCCAGCAGCTTGGGACTACCTGGGGGCTACAATGAGCAGTTCTTC.

The chain has TRBV25-1 and TRBJ2-1; perhaps TRBD1 as D (6 bases). Germline CDR1 MGHDK, CDR2 SYGVNS. The CDR3 runs 17 residues. V gave up 3 bases and J gave up 8 bases, with 23 bases separating them. The DNA of the CDR3 is TGTGCCAGCAGTGAGCACTACAGGGTAGGCGGAGGCGATGAGCAGTTCTTC. This gives the protein CASSEHYRVGGGDEQFF.

The chain recombines TRBV10-3 with TRBJ1-1; tentative D call: TRBD1 (5 bases). Per the germline V gene, CDR1 is ENHRY and CDR2 is SYGVKD. Trimming removed 6 bases from V and 5 bases from J, with 16 bases in between. There are 14 residues in the CDR3. The CDR3 sequence is CAIRPPLGGTEAFF. The CDR3 DNA is TGTGCCATCAGACCCCCACTTGGGGGGACTGAAGCTTTCTTT.

A remark on this clone: One end of the junction does not line up with germline, which may come from a read error. The chain is built from TRBV9 and TRBJ2-5, with 11 bases identical to TRBD2. Germline V gene sequence: CDR1 SGDLS, CDR2 YYNGEE. The CDR3 covers 14 residues. Here the CDR3 DNA reads TGTGCCAGCAGCGCACCCATACTAGCGGGAGTTCCCCACTTC. This gives the protein CASSAPILAGVPHF.